This section outlines one TCR beta chain sequence together with its context. What it binds is not known. CD45RO-negative, CCR7-selected cells formed the naive CD8 fraction, which excluded terminally differentiated effector memory CD45RA+ cells. Assay used: immunoSEQ multiplex PCR; TCRdb lists only in-frame clones, some missing. In the table there are about 2.1 million clones, around 93% of which are singletons. The sample is drawn from a study of shared clonotypes between healthy human individuals. Regarding the study as a whole: It was the non-shared clonotypes that had lower generation probabilities than clonotypes shared by all four donors.

The CDR3 length is 17 residues. Germline values: CDR1 SEHNR, CDR2 FQNEAQ (reference sequence). Trimming removed 1 base from V and 3 bases from J; junction bases left unmatched: 10. This sequence was found in a man younger than 30 in good health. Some clones in this sample may be carry-over from other donors' samples. The sequenced sample consisted of naive CD8+ T cells from PBMCs. The chain carries TRBV7-9 and TRBJ1-1, with TRBD1 matching over 8 bases. The CDR3 bases are TGTGCCAGCAGCTTAGGGACAGGGTTAAATAGGTACACTGAAGCTTTCTTT. Its protein is CASSLGTGLNRYTEAFF.